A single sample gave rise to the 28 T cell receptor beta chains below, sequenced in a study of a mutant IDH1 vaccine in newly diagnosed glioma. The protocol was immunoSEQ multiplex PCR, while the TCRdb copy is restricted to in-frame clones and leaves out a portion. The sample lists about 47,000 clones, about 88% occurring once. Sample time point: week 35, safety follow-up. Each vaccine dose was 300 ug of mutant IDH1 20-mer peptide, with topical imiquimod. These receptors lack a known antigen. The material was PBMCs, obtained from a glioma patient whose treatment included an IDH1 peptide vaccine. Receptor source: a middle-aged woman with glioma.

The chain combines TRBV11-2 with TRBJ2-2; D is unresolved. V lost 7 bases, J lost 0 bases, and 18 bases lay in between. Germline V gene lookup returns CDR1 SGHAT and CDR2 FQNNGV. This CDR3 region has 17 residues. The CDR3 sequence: CASTVTARAANTGELFF. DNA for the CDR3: TGTGCCAGCACCGTAACAGCAAGGGCGGCGAACACCGGGGAGCTGTTTTTT.

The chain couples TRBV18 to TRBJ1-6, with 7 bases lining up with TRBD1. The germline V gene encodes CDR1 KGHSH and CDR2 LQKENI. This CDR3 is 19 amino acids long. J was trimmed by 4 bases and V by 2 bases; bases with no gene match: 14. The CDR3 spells CASSPTLESTGDYNSPLHF. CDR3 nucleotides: TGTGCCAGCTCACCAACCCTCGAATCAACAGGGGATTATAATTCACCCCTCCACTTT.

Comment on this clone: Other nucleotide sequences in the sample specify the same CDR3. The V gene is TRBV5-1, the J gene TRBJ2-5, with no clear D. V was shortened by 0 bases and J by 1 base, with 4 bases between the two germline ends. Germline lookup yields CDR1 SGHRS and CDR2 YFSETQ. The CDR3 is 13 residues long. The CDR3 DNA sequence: TGCGCCAGCAGCTTGGGGGGCCAAGAGACCCAGTACTTC. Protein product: CASSLGGQETQYF.

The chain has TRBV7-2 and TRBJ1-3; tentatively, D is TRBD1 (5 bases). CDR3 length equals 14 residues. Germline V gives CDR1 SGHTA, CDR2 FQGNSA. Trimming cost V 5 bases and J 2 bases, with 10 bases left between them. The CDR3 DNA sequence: TGTGCCAGCAGCGCAGGGATACCTGGAAACACCATATATTTT. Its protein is CASSAGIPGNTIYF.

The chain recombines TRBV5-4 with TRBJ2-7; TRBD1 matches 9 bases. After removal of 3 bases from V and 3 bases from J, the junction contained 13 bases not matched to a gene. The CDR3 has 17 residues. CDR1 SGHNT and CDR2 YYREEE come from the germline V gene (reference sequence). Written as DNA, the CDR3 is TGTGCCAGCAGCTCTAGAGCCGGGACAGGGCCTTTCTACGAGCAGTACTTC. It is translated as CASSSRAGTGPFYEQYF.

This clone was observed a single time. The CDR3 DNA follows: TGTGCCAGCAGCTTCCTAGACAGAAATTACAATGAGCAGTTCTTC. This sequence encodes CASSFLDRNYNEQFF. The rearrangement links TRBV5-4 to TRBJ2-1, with a possible D match to TRBD1 (5 bases). There are 15 residues in the CDR3. Germline V lookup: CDR1 SGHNT, CDR2 YYREEE (reference sequence). V was cut by 2 bases and J by 4 bases, with 13 bases left in between.

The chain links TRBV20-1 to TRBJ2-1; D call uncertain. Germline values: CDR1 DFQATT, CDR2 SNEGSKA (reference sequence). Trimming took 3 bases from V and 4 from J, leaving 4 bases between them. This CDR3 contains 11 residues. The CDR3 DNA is TGCAGTGCTAGCGCATACAATGAGCAGTTCTTC. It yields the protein CSASAYNEQFF.

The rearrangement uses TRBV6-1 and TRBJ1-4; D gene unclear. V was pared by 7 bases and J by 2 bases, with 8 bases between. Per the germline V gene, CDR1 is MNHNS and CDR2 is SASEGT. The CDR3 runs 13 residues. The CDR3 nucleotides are TGTGCCAGCAAGAGGCAGACTAATGAAAAACTGTTTTTT. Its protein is CASKRQTNEKLFF.

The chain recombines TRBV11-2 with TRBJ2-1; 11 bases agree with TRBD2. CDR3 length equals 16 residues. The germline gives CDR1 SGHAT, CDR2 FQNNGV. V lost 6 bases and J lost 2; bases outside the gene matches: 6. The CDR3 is CASSSTLAGAYNEQFF. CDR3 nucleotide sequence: TGTGCCAGCAGTTCCACACTAGCGGGAGCCTACAATGAGCAGTTCTTC. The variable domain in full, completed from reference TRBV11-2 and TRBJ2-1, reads EAGVAQSPRYKIIEKRQSVAFWCNPISGHATLYWYQQILGQGPKLLIQFQNNGVVDDSQLPKDRFSAERLKGVDSTLKIQPAKLEDSAVYLCASSSTLAGAYNEQFFGPGTRLTVL.

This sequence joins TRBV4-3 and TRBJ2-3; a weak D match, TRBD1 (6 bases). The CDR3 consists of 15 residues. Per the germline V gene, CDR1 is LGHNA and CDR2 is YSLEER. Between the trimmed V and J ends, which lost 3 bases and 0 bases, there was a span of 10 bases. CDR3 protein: CASSQAQGSTDTQYF. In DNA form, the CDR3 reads TGCGCCAGCAGCCAGGCACAGGGAAGCACAGATACGCAGTATTTT.

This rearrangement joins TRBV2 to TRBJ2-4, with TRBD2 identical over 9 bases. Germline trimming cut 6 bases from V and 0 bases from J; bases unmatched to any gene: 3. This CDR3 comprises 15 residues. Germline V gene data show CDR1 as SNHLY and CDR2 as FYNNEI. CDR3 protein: CASRSSGIAKNIQYF. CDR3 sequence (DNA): TGTGCCAGCAGGTCTAGCGGGATAGCCAAAAACATTCAGTACTTC.

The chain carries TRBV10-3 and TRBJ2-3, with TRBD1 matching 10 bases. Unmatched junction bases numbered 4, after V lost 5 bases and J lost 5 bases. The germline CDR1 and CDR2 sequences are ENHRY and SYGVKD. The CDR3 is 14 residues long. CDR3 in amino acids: CAISYGQGGDTQYF. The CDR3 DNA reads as TGTGCCATCAGTTATGGACAGGGGGGAGATACGCAGTATTTT.

The DNA for the CDR3 is TGTGCCTGGAGCGGGTCCTACACAGATACGCAGTATTTT. It translates to CAWSGSYTDTQYF. The V and J genes are TRBV30 and TRBJ2-3; D unresolved. This CDR3 comprises 13 residues. Germline loops: CDR1 GTSNPN, CDR2 SVGIG (reference sequence). V dropped 3 bases and J dropped 2 bases, with 9 bases sitting between them.

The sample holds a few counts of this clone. CDR3 in amino acids: CASTPTGVYNQPQHF. CDR3 in DNA: TGTGCCAGTACCCCTACCGGAGTCTACAATCAGCCCCAGCATTTT. The chain links TRBV19 to TRBJ1-5, with no clear D. This CDR3 is 15 amino acids long. V lost 7 bases and J 3 bases, leaving 16 bases between the germline ends. Germline V CDR1 and CDR2: LNHDA, SQIVND (reference sequence).

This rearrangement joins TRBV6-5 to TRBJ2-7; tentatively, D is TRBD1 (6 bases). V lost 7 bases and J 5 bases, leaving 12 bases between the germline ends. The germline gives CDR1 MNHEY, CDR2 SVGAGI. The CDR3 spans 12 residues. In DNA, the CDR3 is TGTGCCAGCAAGGGGTACAGGGACGAGCAGTACTTC. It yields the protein CASKGYRDEQYF.

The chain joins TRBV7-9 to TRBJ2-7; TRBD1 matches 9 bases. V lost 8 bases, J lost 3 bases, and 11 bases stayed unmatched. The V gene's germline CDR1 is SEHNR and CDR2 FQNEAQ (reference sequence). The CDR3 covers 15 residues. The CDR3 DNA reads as TGTGCCAGCGGATCCGGGACAGGGTATTACTACGAGCAGTACTTC. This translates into CASGSGTGYYYEQYF.

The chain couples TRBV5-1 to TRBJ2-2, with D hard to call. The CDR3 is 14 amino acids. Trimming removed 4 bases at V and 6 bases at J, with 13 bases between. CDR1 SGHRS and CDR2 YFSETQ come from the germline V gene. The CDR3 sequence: CASSPSMAAGELFF. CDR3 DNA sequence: TGCGCCAGCAGCCCTTCGATGGCTGCCGGGGAGCTGTTTTTT.

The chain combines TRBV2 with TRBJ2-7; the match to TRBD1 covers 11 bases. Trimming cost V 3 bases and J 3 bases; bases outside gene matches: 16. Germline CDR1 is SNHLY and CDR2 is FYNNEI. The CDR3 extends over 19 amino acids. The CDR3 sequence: CASSDLVWTGGSRFYEQYF. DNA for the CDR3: TGTGCCAGCAGTGACTTAGTCTGGACAGGGGGCTCGAGGTTCTACGAGCAGTACTTC.

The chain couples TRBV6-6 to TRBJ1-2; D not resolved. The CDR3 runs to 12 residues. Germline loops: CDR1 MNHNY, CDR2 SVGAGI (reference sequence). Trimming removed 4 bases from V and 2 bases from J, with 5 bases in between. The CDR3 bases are TGTGCCAGCAGTTCAGTGAACTATGGCTACACCTTC. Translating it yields CASSSVNYGYTF.

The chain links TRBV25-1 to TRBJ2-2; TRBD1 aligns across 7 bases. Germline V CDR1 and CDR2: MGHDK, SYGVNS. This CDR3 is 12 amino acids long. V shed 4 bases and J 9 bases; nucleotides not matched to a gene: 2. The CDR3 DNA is TGTGCCAGCAGTGTACAGGGGCGGGAGCTGTTTTTT. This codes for CASSVQGRELFF. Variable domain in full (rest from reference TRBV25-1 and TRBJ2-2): EADIYQTPRYLVIGTGKKITLECSQTMGHDKMYWYQQDPGMELHLIHYSYGVNSTEKGDLSSESTVSRIRTEHFPLTLESARPSHTSQYLCASSVQGRELFFGEGSRLTVL.

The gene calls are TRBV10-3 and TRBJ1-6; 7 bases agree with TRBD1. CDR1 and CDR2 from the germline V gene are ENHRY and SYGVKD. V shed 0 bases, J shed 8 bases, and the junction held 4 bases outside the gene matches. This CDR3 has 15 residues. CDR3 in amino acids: CAISESDQGDSPLHF. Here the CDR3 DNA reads TGTGCCATCAGTGAGTCTGACCAGGGGGATTCACCCCTCCACTTT.

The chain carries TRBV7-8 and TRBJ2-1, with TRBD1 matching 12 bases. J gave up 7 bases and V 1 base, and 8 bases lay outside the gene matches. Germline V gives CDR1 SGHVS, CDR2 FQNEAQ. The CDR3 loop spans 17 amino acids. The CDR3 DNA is TGTGCCAGCAGCTTAGGAGGCCTGGGACAGGGGGCAAATGAGCAGTTCTTC. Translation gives CASSLGGLGQGANEQFF.

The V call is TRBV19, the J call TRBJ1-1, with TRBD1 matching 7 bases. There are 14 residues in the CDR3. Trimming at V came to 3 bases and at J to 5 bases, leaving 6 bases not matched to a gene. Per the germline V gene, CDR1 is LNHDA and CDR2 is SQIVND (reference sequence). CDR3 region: CASSMTGSQTEAFF. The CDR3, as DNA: TGTGCCAGTAGTATGACAGGGTCGCAAACTGAAGCTTTCTTT. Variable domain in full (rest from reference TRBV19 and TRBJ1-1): DGGITQSPKYLFRKEGQNVTLSCEQNLNHDAMYWYRQDPGQGLRLIYYSQIVNDFQKGDIAEGYSVSREKKESFPLTVTSAQKNPTAFYLCASSMTGSQTEAFFGQGTRLTVV.

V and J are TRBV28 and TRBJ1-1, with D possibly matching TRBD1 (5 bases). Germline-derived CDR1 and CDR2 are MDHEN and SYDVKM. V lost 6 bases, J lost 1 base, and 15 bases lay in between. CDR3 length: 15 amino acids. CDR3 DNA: TGTGCCAGCAGCGCGGGTAGGGGACCGAACACTGAAGCTTTCTTT. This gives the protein CASSAGRGPNTEAFF.

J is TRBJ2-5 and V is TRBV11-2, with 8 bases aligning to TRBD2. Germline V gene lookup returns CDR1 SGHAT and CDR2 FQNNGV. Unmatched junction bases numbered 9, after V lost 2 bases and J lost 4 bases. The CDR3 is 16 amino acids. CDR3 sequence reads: CASSLTGGGSRETQYF. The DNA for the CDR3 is TGTGCCAGCAGCTTAACGGGAGGGGGGAGTAGAGAGACCCAGTACTTC.

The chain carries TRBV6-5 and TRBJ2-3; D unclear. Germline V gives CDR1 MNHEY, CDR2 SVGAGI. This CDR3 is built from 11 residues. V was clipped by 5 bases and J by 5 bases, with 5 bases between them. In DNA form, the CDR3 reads TGTGCCAGCAGTATGGGAGATACGCAGTATTTT. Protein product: CASSMGDTQYF.

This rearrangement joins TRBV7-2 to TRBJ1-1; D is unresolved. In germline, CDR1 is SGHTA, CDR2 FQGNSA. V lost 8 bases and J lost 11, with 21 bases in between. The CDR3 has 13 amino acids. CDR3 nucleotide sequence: TGTGCCAGCGGTCTGGGAGGGTTGGGATGGGCTTTCTTT. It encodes CASGLGGLGWAFF.

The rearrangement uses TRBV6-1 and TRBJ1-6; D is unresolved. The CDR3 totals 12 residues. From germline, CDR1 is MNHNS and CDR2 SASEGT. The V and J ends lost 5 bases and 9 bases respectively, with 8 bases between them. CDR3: CASSFLGSPLHF. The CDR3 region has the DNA TGTGCCAGCAGTTTCCTCGGTTCACCCCTCCACTTT.